A single sample is the source of the 5 T cell receptor beta chains below, sequenced in a study of blood T cell repertoires in COVID-19. Clones were sequenced by immunoSEQ multiplex PCR, and TCRdb holds only the in-frame ones, with some missing. Among 140,000 to 150,000 clones listed, 85% to 90% were seen once. Sequencing was performed on peripheral blood. All receptors derive from a human donor in a cohort sampled during active COVID-19.

This chain uses TRBV6-2 or TRBV6-3 with TRBJ1-4; D is possibly TRBD1 (5 bases). Germline CDR1 reads MNHEY; CDR2 reads SVGEGT. This CDR3 spans 17 amino acids. Between the trimmed V and J ends, which lost 0 bases and 1 base, there was a span of 12 bases. The DNA for the CDR3 is TGTGCCAGCAGTTACTCGAGTCTCGGGGGAACTAATGAAAAACTGTTTTTT. It translates to CASSYSSLGGTNEKLFF.

V and J are TRBV5-1 and TRBJ1-1; 7 positions agree with TRBD1. The germline CDR1 and CDR2 sequences are SGHRS and YFSETQ. After removal of 3 bases from V and 0 bases from J, the junction contained 8 bases not matched to a gene. This CDR3 region has 16 residues. The DNA for the CDR3 is TGCGCCAGCAGCTCTCGGGGACAGACTATGAACACTGAAGCTTTCTTT. It encodes CASSSRGQTMNTEAFF. The full variable domain, its missing parts supplied by reference TRBV5-1 and TRBJ1-1, is KAGVTQTPRYLIKTRGQQVTLSCSPISGHRSVSWYQQTPGQGLQFLFEYFSETQRNKGNFPGRFSGRQFSNSRSEMNVSTLELGDSALYLCASSSRGQTMNTEAFFGQGTRLTVV.

The chain is built from TRBV3-1 (or the pseudogene TRBV3-2) and TRBJ2-5, with TRBD2 matching over 14 bases. The CDR3 has 16 amino acids. The V segment lost 2 bases and the J segment 10 bases; nucleotides outside the gene matches: 9. From germline, CDR1 is LGHDT and CDR2 YNNKEL (reference sequence). The CDR3 DNA is TGTGCCAGCAGCCAACGCAGACTAGCGGGAGGGCCCGACCAGTACTTC. Translation: CASSQRRLAGGPDQYF.

This chain joins TRBV7-2 and TRBJ2-7; 8 bases agree with TRBD2. CDR1 and CDR2 from the germline V gene are SGHTA and FQGNSA. The CDR3 covers 16 residues. V gave up 0 bases and J gave up 2 bases; unmatched junction bases: 6. Here the CDR3 reads CASSLARGTSTYEQYF. CDR3 DNA: TGTGCCAGCAGCTTAGCCCGCGGGACTAGTACCTACGAGCAGTACTTC.

The chain combines TRBV5-1 with TRBJ2-1; 7 bases are a match to TRBD2. Germline V gene sequence: CDR1 SGHRS, CDR2 YFSETQ. This CDR3 contains 15 residues. V was clipped by 0 bases and J by 6 bases; unmatched bases: 6. The CDR3 coding sequence is TGCGCCAGCAGCTTGGTTGCGGGAGAAACCAATGAGCAGTTCTTC. Its translation: CASSLVAGETNEQFF.